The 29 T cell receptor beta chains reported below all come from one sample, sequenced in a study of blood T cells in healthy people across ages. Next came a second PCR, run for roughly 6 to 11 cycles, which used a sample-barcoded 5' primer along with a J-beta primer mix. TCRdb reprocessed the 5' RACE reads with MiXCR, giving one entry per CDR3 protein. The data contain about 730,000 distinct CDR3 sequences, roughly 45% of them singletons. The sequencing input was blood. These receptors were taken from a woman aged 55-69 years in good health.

In DNA, the CDR3 is TGTGCCATCAAACTCGGACTAGCGGGGTCCTACAATGAGCAGTTCTTC. Translation: CAIKLGLAGSYNEQFF. The rearrangement links TRBV10-3 to TRBJ2-1; 12 positions agree with TRBD2. The ends lost 7 bases at V and 1 base at J; junction bases unmatched: 5. The CDR3 is made up of 16 amino acids. Germline V gives CDR1 ENHRY, CDR2 SYGVKD.

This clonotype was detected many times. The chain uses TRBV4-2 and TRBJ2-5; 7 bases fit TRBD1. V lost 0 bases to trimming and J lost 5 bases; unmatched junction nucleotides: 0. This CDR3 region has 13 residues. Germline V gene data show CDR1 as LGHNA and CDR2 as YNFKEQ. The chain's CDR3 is CASSQDRGETQYF. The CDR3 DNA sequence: TGTGCCAGCAGCCAAGACAGGGGGGAGACCCAGTACTTC.

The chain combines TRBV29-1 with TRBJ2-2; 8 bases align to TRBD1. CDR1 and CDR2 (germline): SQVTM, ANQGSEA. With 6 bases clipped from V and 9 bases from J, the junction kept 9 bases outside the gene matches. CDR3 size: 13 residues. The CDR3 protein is CSVLDRVGRELFF. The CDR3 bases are TGCAGCGTCTTGGACAGGGTGGGCCGGGAGCTGTTTTTT.

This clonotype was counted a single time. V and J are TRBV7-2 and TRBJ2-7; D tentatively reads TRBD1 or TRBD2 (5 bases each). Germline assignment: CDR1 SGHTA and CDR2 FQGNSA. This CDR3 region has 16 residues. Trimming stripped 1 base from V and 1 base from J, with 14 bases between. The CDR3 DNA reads TGTGCCAGCAGCTTAGGGATTGGGGGAGTTTCCTACGAGCAGTACTTC. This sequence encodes CASSLGIGGVSYEQYF.

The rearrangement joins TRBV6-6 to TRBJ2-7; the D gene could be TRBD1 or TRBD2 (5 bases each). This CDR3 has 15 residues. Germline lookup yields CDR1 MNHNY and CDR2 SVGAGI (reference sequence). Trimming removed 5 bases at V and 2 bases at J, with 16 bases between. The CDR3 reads CASSNSDGGTYEQYF. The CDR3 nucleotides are TGTGCCAGCAGTAATAGCGATGGGGGTACCTACGAGCAGTACTTC.

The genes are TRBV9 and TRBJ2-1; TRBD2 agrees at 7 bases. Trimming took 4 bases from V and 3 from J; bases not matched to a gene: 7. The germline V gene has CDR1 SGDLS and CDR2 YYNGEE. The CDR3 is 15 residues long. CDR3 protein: CASSPRDYLYNEQFF. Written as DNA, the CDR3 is TGTGCCAGCAGCCCCCGGGACTACCTCTACAATGAGCAGTTCTTC.

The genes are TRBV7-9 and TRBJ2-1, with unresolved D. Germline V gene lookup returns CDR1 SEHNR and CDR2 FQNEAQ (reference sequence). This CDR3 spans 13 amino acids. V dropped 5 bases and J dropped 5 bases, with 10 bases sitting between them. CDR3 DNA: TGTGCCAGCAGCCAGGAGCGAAACAATGAGCAGTTCTTC. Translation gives CASSQERNNEQFF. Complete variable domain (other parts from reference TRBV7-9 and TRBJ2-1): DTGVSQNPRHKITKRGQNVTFRCDPISEHNRLYWYRQTLGQGPEFLTYFQNEAQLEKSRLLSDRFSAERPKGSFSTLEIQRTEQGDSAMYLCASSQERNNEQFFGPGTRLTVL.

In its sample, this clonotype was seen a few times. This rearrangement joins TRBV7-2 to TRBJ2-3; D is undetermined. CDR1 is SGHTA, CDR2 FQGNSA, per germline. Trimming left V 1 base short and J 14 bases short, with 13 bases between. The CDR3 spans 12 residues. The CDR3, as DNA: TGTGCCAGCAGCTTAGACCTAGGAATCGTGTATTTT. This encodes CASSLDLGIVYF.

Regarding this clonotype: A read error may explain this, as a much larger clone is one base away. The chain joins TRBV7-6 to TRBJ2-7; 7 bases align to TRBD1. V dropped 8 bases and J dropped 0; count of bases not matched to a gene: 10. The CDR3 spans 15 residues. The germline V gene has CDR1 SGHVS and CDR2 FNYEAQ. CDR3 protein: CASGSTGDFSYEQYF. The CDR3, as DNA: TGTGCCAGCGGCTCTACAGGGGATTTCTCCTACGAGCAGTACTTC.

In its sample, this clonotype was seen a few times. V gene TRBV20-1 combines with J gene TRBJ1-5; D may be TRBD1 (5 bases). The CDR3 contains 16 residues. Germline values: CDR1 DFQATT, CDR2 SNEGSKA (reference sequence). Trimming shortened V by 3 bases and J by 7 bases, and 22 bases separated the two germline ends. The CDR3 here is CSARRRAGRDWQPQHF. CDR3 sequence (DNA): TGCAGTGCTAGGAGGCGAGCAGGCAGGGATTGGCAGCCCCAGCATTTT.

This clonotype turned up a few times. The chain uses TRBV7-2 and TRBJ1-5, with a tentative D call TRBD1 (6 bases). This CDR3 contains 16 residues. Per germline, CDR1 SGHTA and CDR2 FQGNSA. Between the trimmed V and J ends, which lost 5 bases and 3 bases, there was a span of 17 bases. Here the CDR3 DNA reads TGTGCCAGCAGCGCCACGGGGGGCGCGAACAATCAGCCCCAGCATTTT. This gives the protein CASSATGGANNQPQHF.

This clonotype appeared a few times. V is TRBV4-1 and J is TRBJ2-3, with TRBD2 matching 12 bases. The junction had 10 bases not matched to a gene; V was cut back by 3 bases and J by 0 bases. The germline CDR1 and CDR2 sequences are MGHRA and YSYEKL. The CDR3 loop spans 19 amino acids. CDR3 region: CASSQGLAGGFGSTDTQYF. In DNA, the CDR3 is TGCGCCAGCAGCCAGGGGCTAGCGGGGGGGTTTGGAAGCACAGATACGCAGTATTTT.

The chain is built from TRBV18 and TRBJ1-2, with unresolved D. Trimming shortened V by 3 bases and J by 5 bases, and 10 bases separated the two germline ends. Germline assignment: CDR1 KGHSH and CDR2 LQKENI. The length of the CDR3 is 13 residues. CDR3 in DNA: TGTGCCAGCTCACCGGGAGACGGATATGGCTACACCTTC. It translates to CASSPGDGYGYTF.

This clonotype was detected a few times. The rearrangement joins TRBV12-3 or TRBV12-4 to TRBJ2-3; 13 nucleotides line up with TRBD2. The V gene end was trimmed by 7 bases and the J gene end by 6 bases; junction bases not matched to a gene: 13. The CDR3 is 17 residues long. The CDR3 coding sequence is TGTGCCAGCACCGGACTAGCGGGGGAAACAGCTTTGGATACGCAGTATTTT. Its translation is CASTGLAGETALDTQYF.

CDR3 sequence: CASSVKAGVNEKLFF. As DNA, the CDR3 is TGTGCCAGCAGCGTAAAGGCGGGGGTTAATGAAAAACTGTTTTTT. The chain joins TRBV9 to TRBJ1-4, with D possibly TRBD1 on 5 matching bases. Germline lookup yields CDR1 SGDLS and CDR2 YYNGEE. This CDR3 contains 15 residues. The V end lost 1 base, the J end lost 4 bases, and 11 bases lay between the germline ends.

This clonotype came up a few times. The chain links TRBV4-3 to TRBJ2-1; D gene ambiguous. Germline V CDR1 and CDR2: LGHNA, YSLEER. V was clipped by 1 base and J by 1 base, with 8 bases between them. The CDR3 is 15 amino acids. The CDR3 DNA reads TGCGCCAGCAGCCAAGTTCTTGATTCCTACAATGAGCAGTTCTTC. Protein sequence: CASSQVLDSYNEQFF.

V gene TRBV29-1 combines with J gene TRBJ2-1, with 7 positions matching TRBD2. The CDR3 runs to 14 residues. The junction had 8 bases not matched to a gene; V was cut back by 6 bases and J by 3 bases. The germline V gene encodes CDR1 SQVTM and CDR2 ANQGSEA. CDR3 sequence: CSVVLTGGYNEQFF. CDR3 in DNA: TGCAGCGTCGTACTAACGGGAGGCTACAATGAGCAGTTCTTC.

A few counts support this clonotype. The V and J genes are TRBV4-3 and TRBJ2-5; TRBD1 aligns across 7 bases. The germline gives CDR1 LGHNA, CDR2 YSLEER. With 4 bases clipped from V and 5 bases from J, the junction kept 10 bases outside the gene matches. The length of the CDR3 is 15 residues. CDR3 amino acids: CASSPGDRRGETQYF. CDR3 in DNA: TGCGCCAGCAGCCCCGGGGACAGACGAGGGGAGACCCAGTACTTC.

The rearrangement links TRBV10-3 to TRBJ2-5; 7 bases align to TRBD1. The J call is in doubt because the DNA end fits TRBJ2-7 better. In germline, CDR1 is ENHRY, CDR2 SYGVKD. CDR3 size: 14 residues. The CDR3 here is CAISGTGTGYEQYF. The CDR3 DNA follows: TGTGCCATCAGTGGGACAGGCACGGGCTACGAGCAGTACTTC.

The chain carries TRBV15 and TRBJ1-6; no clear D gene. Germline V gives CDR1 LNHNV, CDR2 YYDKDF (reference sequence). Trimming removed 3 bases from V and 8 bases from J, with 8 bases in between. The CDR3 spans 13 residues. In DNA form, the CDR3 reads TGTGCCACCAGCAGGGACCCGGATTCACCCCTCCACTTT. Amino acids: CATSRDPDSPLHF.

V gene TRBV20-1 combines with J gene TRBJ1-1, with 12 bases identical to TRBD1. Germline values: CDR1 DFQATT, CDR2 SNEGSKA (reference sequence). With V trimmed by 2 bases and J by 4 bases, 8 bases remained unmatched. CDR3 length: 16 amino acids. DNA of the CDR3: TGCAGTGCTAGAAGGGACAGGGGGCATCGTGGCACTGAAGCTTTCTTT. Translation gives CSARRDRGHRGTEAFF.

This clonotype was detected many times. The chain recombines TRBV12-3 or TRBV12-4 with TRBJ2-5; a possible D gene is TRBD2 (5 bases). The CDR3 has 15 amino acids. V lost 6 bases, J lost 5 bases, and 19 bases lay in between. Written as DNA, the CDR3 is TGTGCCAGCAGCTTTTCCCGCCCCGGAGGCGAGACCCAGTACTTC. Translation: CASSFSRPGGETQYF.

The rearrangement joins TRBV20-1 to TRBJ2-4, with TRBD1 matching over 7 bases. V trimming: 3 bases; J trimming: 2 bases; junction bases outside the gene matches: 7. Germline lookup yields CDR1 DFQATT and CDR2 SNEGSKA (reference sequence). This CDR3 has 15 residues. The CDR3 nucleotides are TGCAGTGCTAGGCTCCCGACAGGGACCAAAAACATTCAGTACTTC. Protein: CSARLPTGTKNIQYF.

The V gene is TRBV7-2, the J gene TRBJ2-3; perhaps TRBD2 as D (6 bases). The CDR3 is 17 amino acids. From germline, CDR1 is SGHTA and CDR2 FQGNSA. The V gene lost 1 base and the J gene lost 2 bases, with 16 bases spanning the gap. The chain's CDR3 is CASSLVGTPTHTDTQYF. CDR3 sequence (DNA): TGTGCCAGCAGCTTAGTAGGGACTCCTACCCACACAGATACGCAGTATTTT.

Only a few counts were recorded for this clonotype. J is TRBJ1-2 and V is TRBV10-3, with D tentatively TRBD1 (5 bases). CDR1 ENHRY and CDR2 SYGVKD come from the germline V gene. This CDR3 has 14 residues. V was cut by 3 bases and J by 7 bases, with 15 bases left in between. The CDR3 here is CAISEPGRVAGYTF. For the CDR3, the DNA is TGTGCCATCAGTGAACCGGGCAGGGTGGCTGGCTACACCTTC.

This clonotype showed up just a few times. Here the CDR3 DNA reads TGTGCCAGCAGTTTAACGGGACTAGCGGAGACCCAGTACTTC. The encoded protein is CASSLTGLAETQYF. V and J are TRBV27 and TRBJ2-5, with 10 bases matching TRBD2. Losses at the gene ends were 2 bases for V and 5 bases for J; bases not matched to a gene: 2. CDR1 and CDR2 (germline): MNHEY, SMNVEV (reference sequence). This CDR3 has 14 residues.

The CDR3 nucleotides read TGCGCCAGCAGCCAAGATCCGGGAACCTACAATGAGCAGTTCTTC. Its protein is CASSQDPGTYNEQFF. The chain recombines TRBV4-1 with TRBJ2-1, with a tentative D call TRBD2 (5 bases). The CDR3 consists of 15 residues. Germline CDR1 reads MGHRA; CDR2 reads YSYEKL. V shed 0 bases and J shed 2 bases, with 8 bases lying between them.

DNA of the CDR3: TGCTCCTCCCGGGGCACAGATACGCAGTATTTT. It yields the protein CSSRGTDTQYF. The V call is TRBV29-1, the J call TRBJ2-3; D not certain. Germline assignment: CDR1 SQVTM and CDR2 ANQGSEA. This CDR3 has 11 residues.

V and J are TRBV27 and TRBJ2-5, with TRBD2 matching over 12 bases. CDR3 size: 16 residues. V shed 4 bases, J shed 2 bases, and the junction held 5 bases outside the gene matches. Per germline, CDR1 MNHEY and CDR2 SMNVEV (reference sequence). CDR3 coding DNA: TGTGCCAGCAGTTCGACTAGCGGGAGAGGGCAAGAGACCCAGTACTTC. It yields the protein CASSSTSGRGQETQYF.